Listed here is a single TCR beta chain. What it binds is unknown. Donors sampled were nominally healthy, though unrecorded immune exposures were likely. The data belong to a study of cytomegalovirus exposure and HLA in healthy donors. Study-wide findings and caveats: In vitro work confirmed that three CMV-associated chains recognize CMV antigens. Prediction of most subjects' HLA-A and HLA-B alleles by TCR beta sequences was reportedly accurate. Accounts indicate the classifier identified cytomegalovirus status with strong specificity and sensitivity.

The PCR employed 60 Vbeta primers together with 13 Jbeta primers. The method was immunoSEQ multiplex PCR; TCRdb's version includes in-frame clones alone and lacks a portion of them. The sample consists of 180,000 or so clones, 82% of them appearing once. After removal of 4 bases from V and 0 bases from J, the junction contained 11 bases not matched to a gene. The germline CDR1 and CDR2 sequences are SGHTA and FQGTGA. This CDR3 spans 19 amino acids. V usage is TRBV7-3 and J usage is TRBJ2-7; 14 bases agree with TRBD2. This sequence was found in a man aged 40-55 years in good health and CMV-seronegative. The sequenced sample consisted of PBMCs. The CDR3 DNA sequence: TGTGCCAGCAGCTACGCCATGACTAGCGGGGGGGCCCCCTCCTACGAGCAGTACTTC. Translated, it gives CASSYAMTSGGAPSYEQYF.